The T cell receptor beta chain under discussion was sequenced for a study of CD8 T cells in Susac syndrome. The RNA, about 0.5 to 1 ug, was put through reverse transcription using random hexamers. Each CDR3 protein is one row after TCRdb ran MiXCR on the immunoSEQ multiplex PCR reads. In the table there are about 140,000 distinct CDR3 sequences, approximately 95% of which are singletons. Germline values: CDR1 DFQATT, CDR2 SNEGSKA (reference sequence). The CDR3 totals 12 residues. V was shortened by 0 bases and J by 4 bases, with 5 bases between the two germline ends. The TCR originated in a human donor in good health. This chain uses TRBV20-1 with TRBJ2-3; D is unresolved. Sequenced material: CD8+ T cells from PBMCs. The CDR3 reads CSAREGADTQYF. In nucleotides, the CDR3 is TGCAGTGCTAGAGAAGGAGCAGATACGCAGTATTTT.